The clone carrying this T cell receptor beta chain was seen more than once but under ten times. The data originate from a study of T-cell memory formation after mild COVID-19. Germline CDR1 and CDR2: DFQATT and SNEGSKA (reference sequence). The CDR3 is made up of 13 amino acids. The V gene lost 3 bases and the J gene lost 4 bases, with 11 bases spanning the gap. TCRdb used MiXCR to reprocess the 5' RACE reads, holding one entry per CDR3 protein. This sample has hundreds of thousands of distinct CDR3 sequences, with roughly 13% found just once. The sequenced sample was PBMCs or a T cell subset sorted from them (not recorded which). This chain joins TRBV20-1 and TRBJ2-3, with D possibly being TRBD1 or TRBD2 (6 bases each). The receptor was isolated from a man aged 18 to 29 who had mild COVID-19 (a few samples of this study predate the infection). Cell type and time point are not known. CDR3 loop: CSASPGGSDTQYF. Written as DNA, the CDR3 is TGCAGTGCTAGTCCCGGGGGCTCAGATACGCAGTATTTT.